This section outlines one T cell receptor (beta chain) sequence together with its context. The antigen is not known. These data are taken from a study of siplizumab effects on memory and regulatory T cells. Study-level findings and limits: Naive versus memory phenotype went unassigned for roughly 80-96% of proliferating CD4+ or CD8+ clones. Controls had approximately 27% Treg-derived mappable alloreactive CD4+ clones on average, versus approximately 69% with siplizumab. Significantly reduced by siplizumab was the cumulative frequency of alloreactive sequences, namely those traceable to unstimulated CD4+ memory cells. Apparently more diverse than memory cells, naive T cells also seemed major alloresponse contributors.

This CDR3 has 17 amino acids. Produced via immunoSEQ multiplex PCR; TCRdb's table is partial and in-frame only. Among approximately 100,000 clones listed, more than 85% were seen once. Sequencing used CD4+ T cells sorted from blood. V and J are TRBV21-1 and TRBJ2-7; the table's D call of TRBD2 was not tested on the DNA. TRBV21-1 is deemed a pseudogene. The clonotype originates from a human donor in good health. Some clones in this sample may be carry-over from other donors' samples. DNA of the CDR3: TGTGCCAGCAGCACACTAGCTGAATTCCAAGTTTCCTACGAGCAGTACTTC. The encoded protein is CASSTLAEFQVSYEQYF.